This entry lists 19 T cell receptor beta chains sequenced from one sample in a study of shared clonotypes between healthy human individuals. Sequencing was performed with immunoSEQ multiplex PCR; in TCRdb, only in-frame clones are kept and a portion is missing. Of millions of clones detected, more than 80% appear once; the ten largest clones hold 0.39%. What was sequenced was naive CD4+ T cells from PBMCs. As for subset: CD45RA+ positively selected. The receptors come from a man between 18 and 29 years old in good health. Some clones in this sample may be carry-over from other donors' samples.

The J gene is TRBJ2-5, the V gene TRBV7-2; D unclear. The germline gives CDR1 SGHTA, CDR2 FQGNSA. Trimming took off 1 base at V and 2 bases at J, with 5 bases between the two ends. CDR3 length: 13 amino acids. The CDR3 coding sequence is TGTGCCAGCAGCTTAGTCCAGCAAGAGACCCAGTACTTC. Protein product: CASSLVQQETQYF.

This sequence joins TRBV6-1 and TRBJ1-1, with unresolved D. Germline CDR1 is MNHNS and CDR2 is SASEGT. The CDR3 contains 14 residues. V lost 7 bases, J lost 0 bases, and 12 bases lay in between. The CDR3, as DNA: TGTGCCAGCACGCCCGGACGGATGAACACTGAAGCTTTCTTT. This gives the protein CASTPGRMNTEAFF.

The V gene is TRBV5-5, the J gene TRBJ2-1; D ambiguous. This CDR3 has 12 amino acids. Germline V gene lookup returns CDR1 SGHKS and CDR2 YYEKEE (reference sequence). V dropped 5 bases and J dropped 5 bases, with 8 bases sitting between them. CDR3 DNA: TGTGCCAGCAGAGAGTCCGACAATGAGCAGTTCTTC. Amino acids: CASRESDNEQFF.

In this sample, this clone turned up a few times. This chain links TRBV29-1 with TRBJ1-2, with D unresolved. Germline V gives CDR1 SQVTM, CDR2 ANQGSEA. V gave up 4 bases and J gave up 2 bases, with 8 bases separating them. The CDR3 loop spans 12 amino acids. CDR3 protein: CSVVSRNYGYTF. The CDR3 DNA is TGCAGCGTTGTTAGCCGGAACTATGGCTACACCTTC.

J is TRBJ2-2 and V is TRBV6-5, with D uncertain. Trimming removed 0 bases from V and 4 bases from J, with 6 bases in between. The CDR3 loop spans 14 amino acids. The germline gives CDR1 MNHEY, CDR2 SVGAGI. CDR3 in amino acids: CASSYSLGTGELFF. The CDR3 nucleotides are TGTGCCAGCAGTTACTCGTTAGGCACCGGGGAGCTGTTTTTT.

This chain links TRBV9 with TRBJ2-2; TRBD2 aligns across 15 bases. Germline values: CDR1 SGDLS, CDR2 YYNGEE. This CDR3 is 19 amino acids long. The V and J ends lost 3 bases and 7 bases, in that order; junction bases with no gene match: 13. CDR3: CASSAKLPGLAGGHGELFF. The CDR3 DNA sequence: TGTGCCAGCAGCGCCAAGCTCCCGGGACTAGCGGGAGGACACGGGGAGCTGTTTTTT.

The chain carries TRBV27 and TRBJ2-3; 9 bases are shared with TRBD2. This CDR3 comprises 15 residues. J lost 2 bases, V lost 2 bases, and 2 bases had no gene match. Germline V gene sequence: CDR1 MNHEY, CDR2 SMNVEV (reference sequence). CDR3 sequence reads: CASSLRLAVTDTQYF. The CDR3 DNA is TGTGCCAGCAGTTTACGACTAGCGGTCACAGATACGCAGTATTTT.

The chain joins TRBV30 to TRBJ2-7, with D perhaps matching TRBD1 or TRBD2 (5 bases each). CDR1 GTSNPN and CDR2 SVGIG come from the germline V gene (reference sequence). V shed 3 bases and J shed 2 bases, with 14 bases lying between them. The CDR3 sequence is 14 residues long. CDR3 nucleotides: TGTGCCTGGAGAGTTGGGGGTAGGACCTACGAGCAGTACTTC. This gives the protein CAWRVGGRTYEQYF.

Comment on this clone: Different DNA sequences within this sample yield the same CDR3. The J gene is TRBJ1-2, the V gene TRBV5-1; the D is unclear. The germline CDR1 and CDR2 sequences are SGHRS and YFSETQ. V was pared by 0 bases and J by 8 bases, with 11 bases between. The CDR3 is 13 amino acids. The CDR3 protein is CASSLAGERGYTF. The CDR3 region has the DNA TGCGCCAGCAGCTTGGCCGGTGAGAGAGGCTACACCTTC.

The chain is built from TRBV11-2 and TRBJ1-2; the D is unclear. The CDR3 totals 15 residues. Germline V lookup: CDR1 SGHAT, CDR2 FQNNGV. V was cut by 5 bases and J by 3 bases, with 16 bases left in between. The CDR3 region is CASSPLEGRYYGYTF. The CDR3 DNA is TGTGCCAGCAGCCCCCTGGAAGGGCGGTACTATGGCTACACCTTC.

The chain joins TRBV19 to TRBJ1-1; D is unclear. Trimming cost V 5 bases and J 1 base, with 5 bases left between them. This CDR3 contains 12 residues. Germline V gives CDR1 LNHDA, CDR2 SQIVND (reference sequence). CDR3 sequence: CASSHSNTEAFF. CDR3 coding DNA: TGTGCCAGTAGTCACTCGAACACTGAAGCTTTCTTT.

The chain joins TRBV28 to TRBJ2-1, with unresolved D. Germline CDR1 and CDR2: MDHEN and SYDVKM. The CDR3 is 13 amino acids. Trimming left V 6 bases short and J 9 bases short, with 15 bases between. The CDR3 here is CASSPADGFEQFF. The CDR3 nucleotides read TGTGCCAGCAGCCCAGCCGACGGGTTTGAGCAGTTCTTC.

The chain is built from TRBV7-6 and TRBJ2-2; 13 nucleotides agree with TRBD2. Germline CDR1 and CDR2: SGHVS and FNYEAQ. This CDR3 contains 16 residues. V shed 6 bases and J 8 bases; nucleotides not matched to a gene: 9. The CDR3 region is CASSSGLAGEWGELFF. The CDR3 nucleotides are TGTGCCAGCAGTTCCGGACTAGCGGGAGAATGGGGGGAGCTGTTTTTT.

This sequence joins TRBV5-1 and TRBJ2-5, with 10 bases fitting TRBD1. The V segment lost 0 bases and the J segment 5 bases; nucleotides outside the gene matches: 7. This CDR3 spans 16 amino acids. Germline V gene data show CDR1 as SGHRS and CDR2 as YFSETQ. The CDR3: CASSLAKGQGLETQYF. In DNA, the CDR3 is TGCGCCAGCAGCTTGGCCAAGGGACAGGGGTTGGAGACCCAGTACTTC.

The rearrangement uses TRBV10-3 and TRBJ2-5; D not certain. The V gene's germline CDR1 is ENHRY and CDR2 SYGVKD. Trimming stripped 5 bases from V and 2 bases from J, with 9 bases between. The CDR3 sequence is 13 residues long. The CDR3 spells CAISPGAQETQYF. CDR3 DNA: TGTGCCATCAGTCCCGGAGCACAAGAGACCCAGTACTTC.

The chain recombines TRBV5-8 with TRBJ2-7, with TRBD2 matching 7 bases. V was pared by 7 bases and J by 3 bases, with 7 bases of the junction left unmatched. This CDR3 comprises 13 residues. CDR1 and CDR2 (germline): SGHTS, YDEGEE. The CDR3, as DNA: TGTGCCAGCGGTCTCCCGGGGGGCTACGAGCAGTACTTC. Translated, it gives CASGLPGGYEQYF.

The chain carries TRBV7-2 and TRBJ2-7; 8 bases match TRBD1. Germline CDR1 SGHTA, CDR2 FQGNSA. Losses at the gene ends were 1 base for V and 2 bases for J; bases not matched to a gene: 4. This CDR3 comprises 15 residues. The CDR3 sequence: CASSLGQGIPYEQYF. CDR3 coding DNA: TGTGCCAGCAGCTTAGGACAGGGGATCCCCTACGAGCAGTACTTC.

V is TRBV14 and J is TRBJ1-1; the match to TRBD1 covers 9 bases. Germline CDR1 SGHDN, CDR2 FVKESK. This CDR3 is built from 15 residues. V dropped 3 bases and J dropped 10; count of bases not matched to a gene: 12. CDR3 residues: CASSHLGTGNGRAFF. The CDR3 nucleotides are TGTGCCAGCAGCCACTTAGGGACAGGGAACGGGAGAGCTTTCTTT.

CDR3 loop: CAWSRTLPPEAFF. In nucleotides, the CDR3 is TGTGCCTGGAGTCGGACCCTACCCCCTGAAGCTTTCTTT. The V and J genes are TRBV30 and TRBJ1-1; no clear D gene. Germline CDR1 GTSNPN, CDR2 SVGIG (reference sequence). Trimming took 2 bases from V and 6 from J, leaving 13 bases between them. The CDR3 totals 13 residues.